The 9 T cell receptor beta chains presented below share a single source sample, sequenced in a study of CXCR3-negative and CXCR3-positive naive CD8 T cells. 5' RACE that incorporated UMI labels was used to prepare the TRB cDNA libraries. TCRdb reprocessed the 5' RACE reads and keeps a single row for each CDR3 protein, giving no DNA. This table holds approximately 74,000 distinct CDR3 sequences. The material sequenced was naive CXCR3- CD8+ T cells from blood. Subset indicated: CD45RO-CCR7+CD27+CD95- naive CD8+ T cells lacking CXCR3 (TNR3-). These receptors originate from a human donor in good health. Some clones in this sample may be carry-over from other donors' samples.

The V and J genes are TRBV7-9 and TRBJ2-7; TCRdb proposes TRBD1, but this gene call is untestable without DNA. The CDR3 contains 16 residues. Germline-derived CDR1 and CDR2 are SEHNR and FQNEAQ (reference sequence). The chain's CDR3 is CASSADRGASSYEQYF.

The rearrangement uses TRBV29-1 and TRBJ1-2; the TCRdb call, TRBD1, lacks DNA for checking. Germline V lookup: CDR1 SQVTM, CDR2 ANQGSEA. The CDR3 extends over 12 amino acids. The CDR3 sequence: CSVEGQGNGYTF.

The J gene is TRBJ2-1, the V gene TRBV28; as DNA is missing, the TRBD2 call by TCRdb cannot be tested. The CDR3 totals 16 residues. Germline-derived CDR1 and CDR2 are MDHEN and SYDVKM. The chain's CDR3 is CASSPRTSGSWKEQFF.

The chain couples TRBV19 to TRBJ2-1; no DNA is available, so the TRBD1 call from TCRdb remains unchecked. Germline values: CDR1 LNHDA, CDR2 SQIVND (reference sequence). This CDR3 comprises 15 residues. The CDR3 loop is CASRKTGSSYNEQFF.

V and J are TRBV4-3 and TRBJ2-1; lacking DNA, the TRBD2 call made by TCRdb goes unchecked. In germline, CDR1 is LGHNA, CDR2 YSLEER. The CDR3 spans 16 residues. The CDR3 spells CASSQEVWTAKNEQFF.

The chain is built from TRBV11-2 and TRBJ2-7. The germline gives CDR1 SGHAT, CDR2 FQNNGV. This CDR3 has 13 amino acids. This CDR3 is CASSLGVNYEQYF.

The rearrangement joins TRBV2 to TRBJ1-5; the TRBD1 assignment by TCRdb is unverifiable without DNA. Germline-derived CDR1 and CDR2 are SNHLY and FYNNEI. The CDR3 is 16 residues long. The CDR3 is CASSDPTGSTSQPQHF.

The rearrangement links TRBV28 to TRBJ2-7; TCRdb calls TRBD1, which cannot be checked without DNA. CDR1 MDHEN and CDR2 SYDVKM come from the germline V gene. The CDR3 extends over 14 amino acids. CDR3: CASSQGTGGYEQYF.

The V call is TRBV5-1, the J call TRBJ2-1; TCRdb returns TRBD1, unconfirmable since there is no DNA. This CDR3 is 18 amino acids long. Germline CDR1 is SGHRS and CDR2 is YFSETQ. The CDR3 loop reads CASSWTGLVMSSYNEQFF.